The 32 T cell receptor beta chains below all came from one sample that was sequenced in a study of control samples from healthy donors and cancer patients. The assay was immunoSEQ multiplex PCR, and TCRdb's table has in-frame clones only and misses some. This sample has 150,000 to 200,000 clones, with around nine tenths found just once. The specimen was blood. Receptor source: a man aged 25-45 years in good health.

The chain carries TRBV28 and TRBJ2-7; 9 nucleotides match TRBD1. Per the germline V gene, CDR1 is MDHEN and CDR2 is SYDVKM. CDR3 length equals 14 residues. Germline trimming cut 6 bases from V and 6 bases from J; bases unmatched to any gene: 9. CDR3 bases: TGTGCCAGCAGAACAGGGGGCGCATATGGCGAGCAGTACTTC. Amino acids: CASRTGGAYGEQYF. Using reference TRBV28 and TRBJ2-7 for the parts outside the CDR3, the full variable domain is DVKVTQSSRYLVKRTGEKVFLECVQDMDHENMFWYRQDPGLGLRLIYFSYDVKMKEKGDIPEGYSVSREKKERFSLILESASTNQTSMYLCASRTGGAYGEQYFGPGTRLTVT.

This clone has only one observation. V is TRBV10-2 and J is TRBJ2-1, with TRBD2 matching 11 bases. Germline assignment: CDR1 WSHSY and CDR2 SAAADI. The length of the CDR3 is 15 residues. J lost 2 bases, V lost 6 bases, and 3 bases had no gene match. CDR3 in DNA: TGCGCCAGCAGCGGACTAGCGGGCACCTACAATGAGCAGTTCTTC. Protein sequence: CASSGLAGTYNEQFF.

V gene TRBV19 combines with J gene TRBJ1-1; TRBD1 matches 7 bases. Germline V lookup: CDR1 LNHDA, CDR2 SQIVND (reference sequence). This CDR3 region has 13 residues. V shed 7 bases and J 3 bases; nucleotides not matched to a gene: 5. CDR3 DNA sequence: TGTGCCAGTATCGGGACAGCCGACACTGAAGCTTTCTTT. Translated, it gives CASIGTADTEAFF. Drawing the rest from reference TRBV19 and TRBJ1-1, the complete variable domain is DGGITQSPKYLFRKEGQNVTLSCEQNLNHDAMYWYRQDPGQGLRLIYYSQIVNDFQKGDIAEGYSVSREKKESFPLTVTSAQKNPTAFYLCASIGTADTEAFFGQGTRLTVV.

V is TRBV10-2 and J is TRBJ1-1; 9 bases align to TRBD1. Losses at the gene ends were 6 bases for V and 4 bases for J; bases not matched to a gene: 9. Germline loops: CDR1 WSHSY, CDR2 SAAADI. The CDR3 is 15 amino acids. The chain's CDR3 is CASRKGTGTVTEAFF. CDR3 nucleotide sequence: TGCGCCAGCAGGAAGGGGACAGGGACGGTCACTGAAGCTTTCTTT.

This sequence joins TRBV30 and TRBJ1-6; possible D gene TRBD1, 6 bases. The CDR3 is 13 amino acids. V lost 3 bases, J lost 9 bases, and 12 bases lay in between. Germline V gives CDR1 GTSNPN, CDR2 SVGIG (reference sequence). The CDR3 DNA sequence: TGTGCCTGGAGCGTCCAGGGGCCTTCACCCCTCCACTTT. It is translated as CAWSVQGPSPLHF.

The chain links TRBV7-9 to TRBJ2-5, with 12 bases fitting TRBD2. The CDR3 loop spans 16 amino acids. V was pared by 4 bases and J by 5 bases, with 8 bases of the junction left unmatched. Germline V gene sequence: CDR1 SEHNR, CDR2 FQNEAQ (reference sequence). CDR3 nucleotide sequence: TGTGCCAGCAGCTCTAGATCCGGGACTAGCGGGGAGACCCAGTACTTC. This gives the protein CASSSRSGTSGETQYF.

The chain links TRBV10-3 to TRBJ2-1; tentatively, D is TRBD1 or TRBD2 (6 bases each). CDR3 length: 15 amino acids. V was clipped by 7 bases and J by 2 bases, with 15 bases between them. Germline V lookup: CDR1 ENHRY, CDR2 SYGVKD. This CDR3 is CAIMVRGPPYNEQFF. CDR3 nucleotide sequence: TGTGCCATCATGGTCCGGGGGCCTCCCTACAATGAGCAGTTCTTC.

This clone was seen a single time. This chain links TRBV4-2 with TRBJ1-4; D ambiguous. The CDR3 contains 13 residues. Germline CDR1 is LGHNA and CDR2 is YNFKEQ. V lost 0 bases, J lost 7 bases, and 6 bases lay in between. The CDR3 spells CASSQDSGEKLFF. The DNA for the CDR3 is TGTGCCAGCAGCCAAGATTCTGGTGAAAAACTGTTTTTT.

This chain joins TRBV19 and TRBJ2-7; TRBD1 aligns across 8 bases. CDR3 length equals 16 residues. CDR1 LNHDA and CDR2 SQIVND come from the germline V gene (reference sequence). The junction had 13 bases not matched to a gene; V was cut back by 4 bases and J by 5 bases. The CDR3 is CASSRGAGGAGDEQYF. The CDR3 bases are TGTGCCAGTAGTAGGGGTGCAGGGGGCGCAGGAGACGAGCAGTACTTC.

The chain combines TRBV2 with TRBJ1-1; 8 bases are shared with TRBD1. With 3 bases clipped from V and 7 bases from J, the junction kept 10 bases outside the gene matches. Germline CDR1 SNHLY, CDR2 FYNNEI. The CDR3 extends over 15 amino acids. CDR3 nucleotide sequence: TGTGCCAGCAGTGAGGCAGGGAAGGGGACAGGTGAAGCTTTCTTT. The encoded protein is CASSEAGKGTGEAFF.

The J gene is TRBJ2-5, the V gene TRBV5-1, with TRBD2 matching 8 bases. The germline CDR1 and CDR2 sequences are SGHRS and YFSETQ. J gave up 9 bases and V 7 bases, and 8 bases lay outside the gene matches. This CDR3 comprises 12 residues. For the CDR3, the DNA is TGCGCCAGCCTCTCCCGGGGGGGATCCCAGTACTTC. As protein: CASLSRGGSQYF.

J is TRBJ2-5 and V is TRBV2; the D gene is possibly TRBD2 (6 bases). Trimming took off 5 bases at V and 5 bases at J, with 15 bases between the two ends. This CDR3 is built from 14 residues. Germline values: CDR1 SNHLY, CDR2 FYNNEI. The CDR3 sequence: CASSLGTGVETQYF. The DNA of the CDR3 is TGTGCCAGCAGTTTAGGGACTGGCGTGGAGACCCAGTACTTC.

CDR3 in amino acids: CAWSVAGGNSPLHF. The CDR3 DNA sequence: TGTGCCTGGAGTGTCGCAGGGGGCAATTCACCCCTCCACTTT. The chain is built from TRBV30 and TRBJ1-6; 8 positions agree with TRBD1. The CDR3 contains 14 residues. Trimming took 0 bases from V and 7 from J; bases not matched to a gene: 2. Per the germline V gene, CDR1 is GTSNPN and CDR2 is SVGIG (reference sequence).

The rearrangement joins TRBV7-6 to TRBJ2-5; 7 nucleotides match TRBD1. This CDR3 has 14 residues. Germline V gene lookup returns CDR1 SGHVS and CDR2 FNYEAQ. J lost 5 bases, V lost 3 bases, and 6 bases had no gene match. This chain's CDR3 is CASSFRQGGETQYF. CDR3 nucleotides: TGTGCCAGCAGCTTTAGACAGGGTGGGGAGACCCAGTACTTC.

This chain uses TRBV3-1 (or the pseudogene TRBV3-2) with TRBJ1-2; no definite D call. V lost 1 base to trimming and J lost 8 bases, with 11 bases between them. The CDR3 is 13 residues long. Germline values: CDR1 LGHDT, CDR2 YNNKEL (reference sequence). The CDR3 DNA follows: TGTGCCAGCAGCCAAGGGGCTGTAAACGGCTACACCTTC. This translates into CASSQGAVNGYTF.

For the CDR3, the DNA is TGTGCCAGCAGTTACGGGCAGGGAGGCACAGATACGCAGTATTTT. Protein product: CASSYGQGGTDTQYF. V is TRBV6-5 and J is TRBJ2-3; D could derive from TRBD1 or TRBD2 (5 bases each). Germline V CDR1 and CDR2: MNHEY, SVGAGI. V was pared by 2 bases and J by 1 base, with 10 bases between. This CDR3 region has 15 residues.

This chain connects TRBV24-1 to TRBJ2-2; 15 bases fit TRBD2. There are 18 residues in the CDR3. V lost 5 bases, J lost 4 bases, and 7 bases stayed unmatched. Germline loops: CDR1 KGHDR, CDR2 SFDVKD. The CDR3 DNA is TGTGCCACCAGTGGAACACCGGGACTAGCGGGGGGCACCGGGGAGCTGTTTTTT. Its protein is CATSGTPGLAGGTGELFF.

The chain links TRBV7-2 to TRBJ2-2; D is undetermined. This CDR3 spans 14 amino acids. Germline-derived CDR1 and CDR2 are SGHTA and FQGNSA. Between the trimmed V and J ends, which lost 3 bases and 1 base, there was a span of 6 bases. The CDR3: CASSFSGNTGELFF. The DNA for the CDR3 is TGTGCCAGCAGCTTTAGTGGGAACACCGGGGAGCTGTTTTTT.

This clone was detected a few times. The chain combines TRBV4-2 with TRBJ1-1; unclear D gene. Trimming took 1 base from V and 1 from J, leaving 7 bases between them. The CDR3 runs 14 residues. Germline lookup yields CDR1 LGHNA and CDR2 YNFKEQ. The CDR3 DNA sequence: TGTGCCAGCAGCCAAGGACAAGAGAACACTGAAGCTTTCTTT. Residues: CASSQGQENTEAFF.

The chain combines TRBV12-3 or TRBV12-4 with TRBJ1-6; D gene ambiguous. This CDR3 has 13 residues. V dropped 6 bases and J dropped 9 bases, with 12 bases sitting between them. CDR3 DNA sequence: TGTGCCAGCAGCCATAGAAGGATTTCACCCCTCCACTTT. Its translation: CASSHRRISPLHF.

This clone was recorded once. The chain carries TRBV2 and TRBJ2-7, with 12 bases identical to TRBD2. The CDR3 sequence is 15 residues long. Germline-derived CDR1 and CDR2 are SNHLY and FYNNEI. V lost 6 bases, J lost 6 bases, and 9 bases stayed unmatched. The CDR3 nucleotides are TGTGCCAGCAGAACCGGGACTAGCGGGTATGGCGAGCAGTACTTC. This sequence encodes CASRTGTSGYGEQYF. Full variable domain (rest looked up from reference TRBV2 and TRBJ2-7): EPEVTQTPSHQVTQMGQEVILRCVPISNHLYFYWYRQILGQKVEFLVSFYNNEISEKSEIFDDQFSVERPDGSNFTLKIRSTKLEDSAMYFCASRTGTSGYGEQYFGPGTRLTVT.

This sequence joins TRBV28 and TRBJ1-2; D possibly corresponds to TRBD1 (5 bases). V shed 10 bases and J shed 4 bases, with 13 bases lying between them. This CDR3 region has 12 residues. The germline V gene has CDR1 MDHEN and CDR2 SYDVKM. The CDR3 region is CATRGSGYGYTF. The DNA of the CDR3 is TGTGCCACCCGGGGGTCAGGCTATGGCTACACCTTC.

The chain employs TRBV7-8 and TRBJ1-3; D remains unclear. V was clipped by 5 bases and J by 4 bases, with 18 bases between them. The CDR3 has 16 residues. The germline V gene encodes CDR1 SGHVS and CDR2 FQNEAQ. The CDR3: CASSPGGREVGNTIYF. The CDR3 nucleotides read TGTGCCAGCAGCCCAGGAGGGAGGGAAGTCGGAAACACCATATATTTT.

The chain carries TRBV2 and TRBJ2-5; 7 bases agree with TRBD1. CDR1 SNHLY and CDR2 FYNNEI come from the germline V gene. This CDR3 comprises 14 residues. V trimming: 6 bases; J trimming: 3 bases; junction bases outside the gene matches: 7. CDR3 sequence: CASSYDRVKETQYF. CDR3 sequence (DNA): TGTGCCAGCAGCTACGACAGGGTTAAAGAGACCCAGTACTTC.

Here the CDR3 reads CASTSRTENTGELFF. The CDR3 DNA reads TGTGCCAGCACCTCCAGGACAGAGAACACCGGGGAGCTGTTTTTT. J is TRBJ2-2 and V is TRBV2, with D possibly being TRBD1 (6 bases). Trimming cost V 7 bases and J 1 base, with 13 bases left between them. Germline values: CDR1 SNHLY, CDR2 FYNNEI. The CDR3 is made up of 15 amino acids.

In nucleotides, the CDR3 is TGTGCCAGCTCCCGGCCCGTAGACGCAGGGCAAGCTTTCTTT. Translation gives CASSRPVDAGQAFF. This chain joins TRBV18 and TRBJ1-1; D perhaps matches TRBD1 (5 bases). The V end was cut by 6 bases, the J end by 9 bases, with 20 bases between. The CDR3 consists of 14 residues. The germline V gene encodes CDR1 KGHSH and CDR2 LQKENI.

This chain uses TRBV9 with TRBJ2-3; TRBD2 matches 8 bases. This CDR3 spans 15 amino acids. V lost 0 bases to trimming and J lost 7 bases; unmatched junction nucleotides: 7. The germline gives CDR1 SGDLS, CDR2 YYNGEE. The CDR3 here is CASSVGLAGANTQYF. DNA for the CDR3: TGTGCCAGCAGCGTAGGTCTAGCGGGCGCAAATACGCAGTATTTT. The whole variable domain, remainder taken from reference TRBV9 and TRBJ2-3, is DSGVTQTPKHLITATGQRVTLRCSPRSGDLSVYWYQQSLDQGLQFLIQYYNGEERAKGNILERFSAQQFPDLHSELNLSSLELGDSALYFCASSVGLAGANTQYFGPGTRLTVL.

V usage is TRBV9 and J usage is TRBJ1-5; D might be TRBD1 (5 bases). The CDR3 length is 14 residues. Germline V gene data show CDR1 as SGDLS and CDR2 as YYNGEE. With 0 bases removed from V and 3 bases from J, the gap between germline ends came to 7 bases. The CDR3 protein is CASSVGGYNQPQHF. In DNA form, the CDR3 reads TGTGCCAGCAGCGTAGGGGGGTACAATCAGCCCCAGCATTTT. Together with reference TRBV9 and TRBJ1-5, the CDR3 gives the full variable domain: DSGVTQTPKHLITATGQRVTLRCSPRSGDLSVYWYQQSLDQGLQFLIQYYNGEERAKGNILERFSAQQFPDLHSELNLSSLELGDSALYFCASSVGGYNQPQHFGDGTRLSIL.

The chain couples TRBV7-8 to TRBJ2-5, with D perhaps matching TRBD1 or TRBD2 (6 bases each). V gave up 0 bases and J gave up 7 bases, with 15 bases separating them. Germline V gene data show CDR1 as SGHVS and CDR2 as FQNEAQ. The CDR3 loop spans 15 amino acids. CDR3 nucleotides: TGTGCCAGCAGCTTAGCCGGGGGCCATGCTCTGACCCAGTACTTC. This gives the protein CASSLAGGHALTQYF. Looking up the rest from reference TRBV7-8 and TRBJ2-5 gives the full variable domain: GAGVSQSPRYKVAKRGQDVALRCDPISGHVSLFWYQQALGQGPEFLTYFQNEAQLDKSGLPSDRFFAERPEGSVSTLKIQRTQQEDSAVYLCASSLAGGHALTQYFGPGTRLLVL.

A note on this clone: Other DNA sequences in the same sample also yield this CDR3. V usage is TRBV7-9 and J usage is TRBJ2-7; D is unclear. Germline assignment: CDR1 SEHNR and CDR2 FQNEAQ (reference sequence). This CDR3 contains 12 residues. With 5 bases removed from V and 0 bases from J, the gap between germline ends came to 5 bases. The CDR3 spells CASSPSSYEQYF. The CDR3 coding sequence is TGTGCCAGCAGCCCCAGCTCCTACGAGCAGTACTTC. The full variable domain, rest sourced from reference TRBV7-9 and TRBJ2-7, is DTGVSQNPRHKITKRGQNVTFRCDPISEHNRLYWYRQTLGQGPEFLTYFQNEAQLEKSRLLSDRFSAERPKGSFSTLEIQRTEQGDSAMYLCASSPSSYEQYFGPGTRLTVT.

This clone was observed once. The chain couples TRBV19 to TRBJ1-3; tentatively, D is TRBD1 (5 bases). Trimming took off 4 bases at V and 0 bases at J, with 19 bases between the two ends. Germline V gene sequence: CDR1 LNHDA, CDR2 SQIVND (reference sequence). CDR3 length: 18 residues. DNA for the CDR3: TGTGCCAGTAGTACCAGCTGGACCCCAGGGAACTCTGGAAACACCATATATTTT. Residues: CASSTSWTPGNSGNTIYF.

This sequence joins TRBV5-6 and TRBJ2-1; 16 bases agree with TRBD2. The V gene's germline CDR1 is SGHDT and CDR2 YYEEEE. V gave up 4 bases and J gave up 4 bases; unmatched junction bases: 5. The CDR3 loop spans 17 amino acids. The CDR3 here is CASSPGLAGGLYNEQFF. The CDR3 DNA reads as TGTGCCAGCAGCCCGGGACTAGCGGGAGGGCTTTACAATGAGCAGTTCTTC.